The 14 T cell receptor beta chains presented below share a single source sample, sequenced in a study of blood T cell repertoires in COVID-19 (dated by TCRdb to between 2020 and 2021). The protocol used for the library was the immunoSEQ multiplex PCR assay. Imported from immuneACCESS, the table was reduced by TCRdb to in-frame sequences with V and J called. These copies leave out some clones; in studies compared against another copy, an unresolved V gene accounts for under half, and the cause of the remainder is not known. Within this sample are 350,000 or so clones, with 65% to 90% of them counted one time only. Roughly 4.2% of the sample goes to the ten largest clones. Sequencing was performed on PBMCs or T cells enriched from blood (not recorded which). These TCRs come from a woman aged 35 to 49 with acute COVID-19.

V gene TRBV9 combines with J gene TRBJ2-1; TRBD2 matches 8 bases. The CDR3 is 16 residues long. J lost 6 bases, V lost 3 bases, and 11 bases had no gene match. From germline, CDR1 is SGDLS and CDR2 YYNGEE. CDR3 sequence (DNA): TGTGCCAGCAGCGCTCACCCTCCGGGAGGGCCCAATGAGCAGTTCTTC. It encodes CASSAHPPGGPNEQFF.

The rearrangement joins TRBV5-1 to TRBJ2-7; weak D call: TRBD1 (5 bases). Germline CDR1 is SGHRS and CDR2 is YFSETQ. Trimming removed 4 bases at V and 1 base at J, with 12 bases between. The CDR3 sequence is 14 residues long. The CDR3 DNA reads TGCGCCAGCAGCATTGGTAGGGGTTCCTACGAGCAGTACTTC. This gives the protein CASSIGRGSYEQYF.

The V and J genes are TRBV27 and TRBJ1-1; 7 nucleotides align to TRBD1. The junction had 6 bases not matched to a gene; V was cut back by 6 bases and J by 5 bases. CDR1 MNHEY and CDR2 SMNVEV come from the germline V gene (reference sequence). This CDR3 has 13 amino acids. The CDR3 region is CASSPRGRTEAFF. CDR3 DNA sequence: TGTGCCAGCAGCCCCAGGGGGAGAACTGAAGCTTTCTTT.

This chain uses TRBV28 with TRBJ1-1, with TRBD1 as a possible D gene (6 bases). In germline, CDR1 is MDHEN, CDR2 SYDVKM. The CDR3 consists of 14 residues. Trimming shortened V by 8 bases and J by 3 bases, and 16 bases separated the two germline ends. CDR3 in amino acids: CASRWRGADTEAFF. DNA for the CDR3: TGTGCCAGCCGATGGCGGGGGGCAGACACTGAAGCTTTCTTT.

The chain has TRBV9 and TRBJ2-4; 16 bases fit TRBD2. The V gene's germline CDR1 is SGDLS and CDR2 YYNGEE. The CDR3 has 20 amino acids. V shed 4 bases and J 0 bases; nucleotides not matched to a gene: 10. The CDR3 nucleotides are TGTGCCAGCAGCCTAGGGACTAGCGGGGGGGGCCCTCTAGCCAAAAACATTCAGTACTTC. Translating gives CASSLGTSGGGPLAKNIQYF.

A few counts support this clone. CDR3 amino acids: CASSRGTEMNTEAFF. In DNA, the CDR3 is TGTGCCAGCAGCCGTGGGACAGAGATGAACACTGAAGCTTTCTTT. The chain couples TRBV5-4 to TRBJ1-1; 7 bases match TRBD1. The CDR3 extends over 15 amino acids. Germline CDR1 is SGHNT and CDR2 is YYREEE (reference sequence). Trimming at V came to 4 bases and at J to 0 bases, leaving 6 bases not matched to a gene.

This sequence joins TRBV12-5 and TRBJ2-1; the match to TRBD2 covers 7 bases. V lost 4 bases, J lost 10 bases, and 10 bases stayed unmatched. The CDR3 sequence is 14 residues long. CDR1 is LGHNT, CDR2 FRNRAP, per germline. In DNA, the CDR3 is TGTGCTAGTGGTTCCTCGGGAGGCGCTCGCGAGCAGTTCTTC. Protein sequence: CASGSSGGAREQFF.

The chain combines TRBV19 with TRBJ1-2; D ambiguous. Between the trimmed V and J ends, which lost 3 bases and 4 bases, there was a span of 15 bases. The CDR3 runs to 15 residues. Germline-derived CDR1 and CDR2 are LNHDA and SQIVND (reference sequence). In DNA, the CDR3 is TGTGCCAGTAGTATTATCGCGGTGACGGGCTATGGCTACACCTTC. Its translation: CASSIIAVTGYGYTF.

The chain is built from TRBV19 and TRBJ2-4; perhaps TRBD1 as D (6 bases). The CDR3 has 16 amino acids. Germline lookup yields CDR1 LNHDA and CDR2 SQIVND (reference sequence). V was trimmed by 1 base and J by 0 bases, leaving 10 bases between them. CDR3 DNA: TGTGCCAGTAGTATAGTAGGACAGACAGCCAAAAACATTCAGTACTTC. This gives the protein CASSIVGQTAKNIQYF.

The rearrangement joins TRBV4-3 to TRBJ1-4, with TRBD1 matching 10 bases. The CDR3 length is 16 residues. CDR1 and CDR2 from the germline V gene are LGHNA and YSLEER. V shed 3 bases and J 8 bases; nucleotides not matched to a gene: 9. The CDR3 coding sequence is TGCGCCAGCAGCCATGCCTCGGACAGGGGGAACGAAAAACTGTTTTTT. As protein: CASSHASDRGNEKLFF.

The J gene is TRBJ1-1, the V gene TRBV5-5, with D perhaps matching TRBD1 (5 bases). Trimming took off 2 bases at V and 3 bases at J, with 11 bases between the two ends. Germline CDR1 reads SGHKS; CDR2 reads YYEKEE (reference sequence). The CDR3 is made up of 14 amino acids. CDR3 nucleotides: TGTGCCAGCAGCTTTCCTACAGGCTACACTGAAGCTTTCTTT. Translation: CASSFPTGYTEAFF.

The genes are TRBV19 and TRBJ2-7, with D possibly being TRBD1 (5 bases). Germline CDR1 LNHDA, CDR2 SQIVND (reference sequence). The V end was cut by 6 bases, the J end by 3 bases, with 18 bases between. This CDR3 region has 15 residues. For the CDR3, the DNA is TGTGCCAGTAGAGGGGAAAGGCAGGGTAACTACGAGCAGTACTTC. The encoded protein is CASRGERQGNYEQYF. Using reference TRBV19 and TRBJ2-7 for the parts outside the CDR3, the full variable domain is DGGITQSPKYLFRKEGQNVTLSCEQNLNHDAMYWYRQDPGQGLRLIYYSQIVNDFQKGDIAEGYSVSREKKESFPLTVTSAQKNPTAFYLCASRGERQGNYEQYFGPGTRLTVT.

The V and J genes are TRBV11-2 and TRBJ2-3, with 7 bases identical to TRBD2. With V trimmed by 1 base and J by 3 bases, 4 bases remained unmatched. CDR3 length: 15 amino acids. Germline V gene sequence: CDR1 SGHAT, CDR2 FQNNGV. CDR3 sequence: CASSLAGRETDTQYF. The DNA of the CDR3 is TGTGCCAGCAGCTTAGCGGGGCGGGAGACAGATACGCAGTATTTT.

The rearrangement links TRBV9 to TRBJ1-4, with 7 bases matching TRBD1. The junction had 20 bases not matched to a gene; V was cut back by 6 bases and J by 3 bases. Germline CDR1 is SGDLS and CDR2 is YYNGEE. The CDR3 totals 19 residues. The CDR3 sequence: CASTSLGTGVGSSNEKLFF. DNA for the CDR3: TGTGCCAGCACCTCTCTAGGAACAGGGGTGGGTTCGTCTAATGAAAAACTGTTTTTT.